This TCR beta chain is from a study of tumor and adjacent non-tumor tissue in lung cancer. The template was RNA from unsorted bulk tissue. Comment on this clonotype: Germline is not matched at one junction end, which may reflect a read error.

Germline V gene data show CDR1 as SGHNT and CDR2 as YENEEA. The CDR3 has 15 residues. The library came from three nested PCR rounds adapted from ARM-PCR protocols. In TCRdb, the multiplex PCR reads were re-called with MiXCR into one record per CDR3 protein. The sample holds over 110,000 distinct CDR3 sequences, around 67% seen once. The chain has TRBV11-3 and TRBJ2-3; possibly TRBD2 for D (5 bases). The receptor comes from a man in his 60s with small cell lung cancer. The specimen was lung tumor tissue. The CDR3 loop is CASSRSSKLLDTRYF. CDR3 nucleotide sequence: TGTGCCAGCAGTCGGTCTAGCAAGCTCCTGGATACGCGGTACTTT.